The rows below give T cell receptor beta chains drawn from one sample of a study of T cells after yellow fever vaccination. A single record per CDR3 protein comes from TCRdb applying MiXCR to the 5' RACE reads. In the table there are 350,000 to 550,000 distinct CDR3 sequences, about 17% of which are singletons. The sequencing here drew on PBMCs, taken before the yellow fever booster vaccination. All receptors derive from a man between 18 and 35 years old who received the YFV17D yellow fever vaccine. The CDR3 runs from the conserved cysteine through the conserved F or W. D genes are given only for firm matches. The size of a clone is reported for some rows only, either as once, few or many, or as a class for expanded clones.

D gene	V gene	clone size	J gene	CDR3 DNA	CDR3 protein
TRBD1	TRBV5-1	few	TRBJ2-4	TGCGCCAGCAGCTTGGACAGGGGAAGTCTAGCCAAAAACATTCAGTACTTC	CASSLDRGSLAKNIQYF
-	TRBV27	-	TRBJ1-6	TGTGCCAGCAGTTTAAAGGAAGTTTGGTCACCCCTCCACTTT	CASSLKEVWSPLHF
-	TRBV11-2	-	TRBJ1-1	TGTGCCAGCAGCTTAGAAGGGAGACACACTGAAGCTTTCTTT	CASSLEGRHTEAFF
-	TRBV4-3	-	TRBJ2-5	TGCGCCAGCAGCCAAGGGGCAGGGGGGATTTTACAAGAGACCCAGTACTTC	CASSQGAGGILQETQYF
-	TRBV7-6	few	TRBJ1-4	TGTGCCAGCAGCCGTCCGGGACGGGAGGAAAAACTGTTTTTT	CASSRPGREEKLFF
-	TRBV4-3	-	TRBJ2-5	TGCGCCAGCAGCCGCCAACACCTCGGGGAAGAGACCCAGTACTTC	CASSRQHLGEETQYF
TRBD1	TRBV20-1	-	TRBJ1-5	TGCAGTGCGCAGACAGGGGTCAATCAGCCCCAGCATTTT	CSAQTGVNQPQHF
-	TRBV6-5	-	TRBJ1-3	TGTGCCAGCAGTTACTCGAGCTCTGGAAACACCATATATTTT	CASSYSSSGNTIYF
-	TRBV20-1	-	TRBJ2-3	TGCAGTGCCTGGGGGGCCCGCACAGATACGCAGTATTTT	CSAWGARTDTQYF
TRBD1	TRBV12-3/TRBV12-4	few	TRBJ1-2	TGTGCCAGCAGTTGGACCGGGACAGGCTATGGCTACACCTTC	CASSWTGTGYGYTF
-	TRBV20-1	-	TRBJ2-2	TGCAGTGCTAGAGCGGAGTGGTCCGACACCGGGGAGCTGTTTTTT	CSARAEWSDTGELFF
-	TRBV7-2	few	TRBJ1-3	TGTGCCAGCAGCTTTGGGCTGAACTCTGGAAACACCATATATTTT	CASSFGLNSGNTIYF
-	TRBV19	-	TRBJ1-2	TGTGCCAGTAGTCTACAGGCTAACTATGGCTACACCTTC	CASSLQANYGYTF
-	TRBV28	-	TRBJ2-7	TGTGCCAGCAGTTTCCAGGGTGATTACGAGCAGTACTTC	CASSFQGDYEQYF